This T cell receptor (beta chain) was retrieved from a study of radiation and T cells in renal cell carcinoma. Study-wide findings and caveats: Top tumor clonotypes rose in blood 2 weeks post-radiation, then contracted. No pretreatment tumor biopsies were available for baseline clonotypes.

As regards this clone: Its antigen is currently unknown.

Some clones are missing from TCRdb's copy, which holds only in-frame ones; the method was immunoSEQ multiplex PCR. Of 150,000 to 180,000 clones listed, 87% are singletons. Time point meaning: blood 2 weeks post-SBRT. Indicated treatment: 15 Gy SBRT to primary tumor, nephrectomy 4 weeks later. After SBRT, blood was collected at 2 and 4 weeks, plus baseline. V gave up 3 bases and J gave up 4 bases, with 18 bases separating them. There are 16 residues in the CDR3. Per the germline V gene, CDR1 is SGDLS and CDR2 is YYNGEE. The sequence derives from a woman in her forties or fifties with renal cell carcinoma. Sequencing was performed on blood, taken from a patient whose treatment included radiotherapy and nephrectomy. V usage is TRBV9 and J usage is TRBJ2-3; D remains ambiguous. CDR3 nucleotide sequence: TGTGCCAGCAGCGCTCTTACCGGAGAGCTGCCAGATACGCAGTATTTT. Protein product: CASSALTGELPDTQYF.